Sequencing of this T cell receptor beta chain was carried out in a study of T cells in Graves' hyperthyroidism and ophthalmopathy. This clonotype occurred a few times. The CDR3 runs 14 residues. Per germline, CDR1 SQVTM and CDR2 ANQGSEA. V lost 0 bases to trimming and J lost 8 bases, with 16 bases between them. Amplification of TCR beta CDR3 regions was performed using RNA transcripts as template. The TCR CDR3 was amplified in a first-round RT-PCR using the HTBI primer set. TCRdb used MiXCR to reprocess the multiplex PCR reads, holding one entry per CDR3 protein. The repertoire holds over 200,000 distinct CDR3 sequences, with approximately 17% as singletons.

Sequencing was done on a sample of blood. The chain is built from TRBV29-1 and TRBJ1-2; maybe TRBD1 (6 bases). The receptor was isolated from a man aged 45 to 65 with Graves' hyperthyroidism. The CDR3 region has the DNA TGCAGCGTTGAAGATATTTTAGGGGGGTACGGCTACACCTTC. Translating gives CSVEDILGGYGYTF.